This TCR beta chain was captured in a study of human T cells and chemical hapten exposure. Authors' analysis steps: Ranging from roughly 23,224 to 750,000, TCR counts per sample had a median value of about 96,000. One entry per CDR3 protein results from TCRdb running MiXCR on the RACE reads. These V and J calls originate from TCRdb's pipeline instead of the authors' own analysis. The table has approximately 81,000 distinct CDR3 sequences, over 6.5% seen once; the top ten hold under 2%. This sample's time point: healthy volunteer bleed at 6 weeks. Unseparated into fractions, whole blood served as the source from which total RNA was extracted. V was clipped by 4 bases and J by 7 bases; unmatched bases: 10. Germline CDR1 is SGHNT and CDR2 is YYREEE (reference sequence). This CDR3 comprises 16 residues.

V gene TRBV5-4 combines with J gene TRBJ2-1; 11 bases map to TRBD2. This clonotype was obtained from a male donor in good health. Some clones in this sample may be carry-over from other donors' samples. The sample taken for sequencing was whole blood. CDR3 nucleotides: TGTGCCAGCAGCCCCCCTAGCGGGGGGTCGGGAAATGAGCAGTTCTTC. This codes for CASSPPSGGSGNEQFF.